Sequencing of this T cell receptor (beta chain) was carried out in a study of blood T cells in healthy people across ages. In each sample, at least 6.5 million PBMCs were isolated. This clonotype has a handful of counts. Its antigen is undetermined. Study-wide points: Higher diversity, along with more naive CD4+ cells, distinguished long-lived donors from aged donors. Naive and antigen-experienced cells could not be conclusively compared, given unsorted PBMCs.

Trimming removed 4 bases from V and 7 bases from J; junction bases left unmatched: 14. Germline loops: CDR1 MNHEY, CDR2 SVGAGI. This CDR3 contains 16 residues. It was with a sample-barcoded 5' primer and a J-beta primer mix that a second PCR of about 6 to 12 cycles was run. One entry per CDR3 protein, called by TCRdb with MiXCR from the 5' RACE reads. The sample holds 700,000 to 800,000 distinct CDR3 sequences, 35% to 45% seen once. The chain links TRBV6-5 to TRBJ1-2, with 8 bases aligning to TRBD1. This receptor was identified in an older woman in good health. Sequenced input: blood. The chain's CDR3 is CASSSERQGIRRGYTF. The CDR3 DNA is TGTGCCAGCAGTTCAGAACGACAGGGGATACGCCGTGGCTACACCTTC.